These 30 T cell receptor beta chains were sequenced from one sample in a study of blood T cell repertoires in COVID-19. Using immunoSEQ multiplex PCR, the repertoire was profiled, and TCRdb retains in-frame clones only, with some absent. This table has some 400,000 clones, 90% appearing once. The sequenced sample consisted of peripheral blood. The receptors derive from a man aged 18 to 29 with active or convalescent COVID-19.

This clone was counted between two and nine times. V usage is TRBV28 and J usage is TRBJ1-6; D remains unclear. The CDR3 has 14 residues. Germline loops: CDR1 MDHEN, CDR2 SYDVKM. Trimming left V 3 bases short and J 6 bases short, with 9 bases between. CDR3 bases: TGTGCCAGCAGTTTCGGGGATCCTAATTCACCCCTCCACTTT. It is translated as CASSFGDPNSPLHF. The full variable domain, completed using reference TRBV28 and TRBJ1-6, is DVKVTQSSRYLVKRTGEKVFLECVQDMDHENMFWYRQDPGLGLRLIYFSYDVKMKEKGDIPEGYSVSREKKERFSLILESASTNQTSMYLCASSFGDPNSPLHFGNGTRLTVT.

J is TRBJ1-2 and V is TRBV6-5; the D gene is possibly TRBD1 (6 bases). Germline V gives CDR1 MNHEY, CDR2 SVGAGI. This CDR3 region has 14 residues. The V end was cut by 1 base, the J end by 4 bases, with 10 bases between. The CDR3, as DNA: TGTGCCAGCAGTTACTTACAGGGTGGCTATGGCTACACCTTC. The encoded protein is CASSYLQGGYGYTF.

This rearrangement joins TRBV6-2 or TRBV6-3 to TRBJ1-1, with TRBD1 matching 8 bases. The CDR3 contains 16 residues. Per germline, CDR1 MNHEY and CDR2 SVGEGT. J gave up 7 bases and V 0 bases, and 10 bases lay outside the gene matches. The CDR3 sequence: CASSYSRLRQGNEAFF. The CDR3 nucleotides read TGTGCCAGCAGTTACTCCCGGTTAAGACAGGGGAATGAAGCTTTCTTT.

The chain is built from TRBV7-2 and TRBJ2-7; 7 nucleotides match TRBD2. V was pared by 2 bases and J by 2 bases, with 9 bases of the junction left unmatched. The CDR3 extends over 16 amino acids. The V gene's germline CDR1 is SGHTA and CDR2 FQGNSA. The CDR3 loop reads CASSLFLAETAYEQYF. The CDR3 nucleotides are TGTGCCAGCAGCTTATTCCTAGCGGAAACAGCCTACGAGCAGTACTTC.

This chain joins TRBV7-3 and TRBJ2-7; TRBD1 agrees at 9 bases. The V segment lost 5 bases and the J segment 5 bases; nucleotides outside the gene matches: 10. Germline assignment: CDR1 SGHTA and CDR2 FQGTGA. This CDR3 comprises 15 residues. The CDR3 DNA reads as TGTGCCAGCAGCCAATCCGGGACAGGGTGGAACGAGCAGTACTTC. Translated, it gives CASSQSGTGWNEQYF.

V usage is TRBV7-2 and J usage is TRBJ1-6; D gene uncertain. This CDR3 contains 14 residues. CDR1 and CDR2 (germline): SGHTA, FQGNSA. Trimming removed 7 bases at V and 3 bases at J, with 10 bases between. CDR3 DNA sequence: TGTGCCAGCAACAACCGGGACTATAATTCACCCCTCCACTTT. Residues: CASNNRDYNSPLHF.

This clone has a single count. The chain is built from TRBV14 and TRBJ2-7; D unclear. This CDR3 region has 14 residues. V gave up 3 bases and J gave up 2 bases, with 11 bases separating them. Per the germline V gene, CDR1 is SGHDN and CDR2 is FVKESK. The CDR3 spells CASSQVRLTYEQYF. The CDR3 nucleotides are TGTGCCAGCAGCCAGGTCAGATTAACCTACGAGCAGTACTTC.

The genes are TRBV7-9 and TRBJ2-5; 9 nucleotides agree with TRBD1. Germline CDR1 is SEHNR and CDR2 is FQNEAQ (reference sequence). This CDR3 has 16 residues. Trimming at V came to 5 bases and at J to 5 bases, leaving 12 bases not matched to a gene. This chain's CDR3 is CASSRAGTGYRETQYF. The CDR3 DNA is TGTGCCAGCAGCCGTGCCGGGACAGGGTATCGGGAGACCCAGTACTTC.

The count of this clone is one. CDR3 in amino acids: CASSSRGSNYGYTF. In DNA, the CDR3 is TGTGCCAGCAGTTCCCGGGGAAGTAACTATGGCTACACCTTC. The V call is TRBV27, the J call TRBJ1-2, with D hard to call. This CDR3 region has 14 residues. Trimming took 4 bases from V and 1 from J, leaving 10 bases between them. From germline, CDR1 is MNHEY and CDR2 SMNVEV (reference sequence).

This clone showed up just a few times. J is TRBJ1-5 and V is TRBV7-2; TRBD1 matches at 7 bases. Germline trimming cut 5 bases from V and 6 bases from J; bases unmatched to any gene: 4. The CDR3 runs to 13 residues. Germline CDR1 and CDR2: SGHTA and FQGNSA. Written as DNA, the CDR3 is TGTGCCAGCAGCCGACAGGGAGGTCAGCCCCAGCATTTT. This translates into CASSRQGGQPQHF.

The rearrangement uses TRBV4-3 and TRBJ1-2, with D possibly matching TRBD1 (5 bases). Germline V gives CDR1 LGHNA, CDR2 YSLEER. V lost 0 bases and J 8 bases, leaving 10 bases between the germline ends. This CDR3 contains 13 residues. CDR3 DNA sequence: TGCGCCAGCAGCCAAGATGGGGCAAACGGCTACACCTTC. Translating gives CASSQDGANGYTF.

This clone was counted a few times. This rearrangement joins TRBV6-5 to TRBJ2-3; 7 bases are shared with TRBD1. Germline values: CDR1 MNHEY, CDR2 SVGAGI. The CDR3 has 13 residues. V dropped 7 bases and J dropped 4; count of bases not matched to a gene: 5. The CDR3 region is CASTRDSPDTQYF. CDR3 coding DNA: TGTGCCAGCACCCGGGACAGTCCAGATACGCAGTATTTT.

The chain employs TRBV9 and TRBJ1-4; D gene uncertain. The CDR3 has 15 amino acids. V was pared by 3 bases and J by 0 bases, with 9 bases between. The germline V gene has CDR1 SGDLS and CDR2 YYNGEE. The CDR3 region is CASSEDGATNEKLFF. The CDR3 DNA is TGTGCCAGCAGCGAGGACGGGGCAACTAATGAAAAACTGTTTTTT.

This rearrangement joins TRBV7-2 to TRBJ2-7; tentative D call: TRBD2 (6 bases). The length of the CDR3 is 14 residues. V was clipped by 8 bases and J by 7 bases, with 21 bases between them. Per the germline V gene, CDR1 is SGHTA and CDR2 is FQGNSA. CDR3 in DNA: TGTGCCAGCGCCTCTAGTCGGGTGGCGGGGGAGCAGTACTTC. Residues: CASASSRVAGEQYF.

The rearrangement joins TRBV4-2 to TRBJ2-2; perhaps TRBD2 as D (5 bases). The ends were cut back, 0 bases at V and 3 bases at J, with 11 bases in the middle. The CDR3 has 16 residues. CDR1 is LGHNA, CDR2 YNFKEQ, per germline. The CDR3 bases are TGTGCCAGCAGCCAAGACGGCGGGCGGGACACCGGGGAGCTGTTTTTT. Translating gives CASSQDGGRDTGELFF.

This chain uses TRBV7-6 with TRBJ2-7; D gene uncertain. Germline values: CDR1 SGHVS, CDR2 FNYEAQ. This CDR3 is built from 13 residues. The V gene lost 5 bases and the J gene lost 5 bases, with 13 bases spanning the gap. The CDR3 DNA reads TGTGCCAGCAGCCCAAACAACAGAGACGAGCAGTACTTC. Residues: CASSPNNRDEQYF.

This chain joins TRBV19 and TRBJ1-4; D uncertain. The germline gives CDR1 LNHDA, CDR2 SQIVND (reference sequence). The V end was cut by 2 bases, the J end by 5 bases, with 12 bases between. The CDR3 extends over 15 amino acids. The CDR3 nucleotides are TGTGCCAGTAGTATAACCCCGACGGGGAATGAAAAACTGTTTTTT. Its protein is CASSITPTGNEKLFF.

CDR3 amino acids: CASSSPRTDTQYF. The DNA of the CDR3 is TGTGCCAGCAGCTCCCCGAGGACAGATACGCAGTATTTT. The chain recombines TRBV9 with TRBJ2-3; no reliable D call. The CDR3 consists of 13 residues. The V end was cut by 4 bases, the J end by 3 bases, with 9 bases between. Looked up from germline, CDR1 is SGDLS and CDR2 is YYNGEE.

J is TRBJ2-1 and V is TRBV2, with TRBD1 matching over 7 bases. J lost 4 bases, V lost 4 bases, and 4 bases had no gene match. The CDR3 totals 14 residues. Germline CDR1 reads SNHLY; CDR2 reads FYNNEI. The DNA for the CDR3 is TGTGCCAGCAGTGTTATGGACAGGTACAATGAGCAGTTCTTC. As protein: CASSVMDRYNEQFF. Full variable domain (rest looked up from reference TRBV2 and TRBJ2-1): EPEVTQTPSHQVTQMGQEVILRCVPISNHLYFYWYRQILGQKVEFLVSFYNNEISEKSEIFDDQFSVERPDGSNFTLKIRSTKLEDSAMYFCASSVMDRYNEQFFGPGTRLTVL.

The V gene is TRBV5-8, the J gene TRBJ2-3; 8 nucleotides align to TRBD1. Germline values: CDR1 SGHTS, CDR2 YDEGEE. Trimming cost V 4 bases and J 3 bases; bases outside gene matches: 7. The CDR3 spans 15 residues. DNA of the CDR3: TGTGCCAGCAGCCTCGGACAGGGTTCTACAGATACGCAGTATTTT. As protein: CASSLGQGSTDTQYF.

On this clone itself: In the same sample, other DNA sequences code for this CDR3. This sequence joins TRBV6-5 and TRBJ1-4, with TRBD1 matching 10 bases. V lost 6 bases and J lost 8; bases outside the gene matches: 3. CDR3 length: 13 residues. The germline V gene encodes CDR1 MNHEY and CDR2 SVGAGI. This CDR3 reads CASRGQGREKLFF. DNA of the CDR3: TGTGCCAGCAGGGGACAGGGGAGAGAAAAACTGTTTTTT.

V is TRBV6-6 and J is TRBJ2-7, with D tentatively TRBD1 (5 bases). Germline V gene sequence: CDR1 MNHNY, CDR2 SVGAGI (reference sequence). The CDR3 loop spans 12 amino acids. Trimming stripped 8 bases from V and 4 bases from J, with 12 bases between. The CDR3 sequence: CASAAREYEQYF. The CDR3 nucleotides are TGTGCCAGCGCTGCCAGGGAATACGAGCAGTACTTC.

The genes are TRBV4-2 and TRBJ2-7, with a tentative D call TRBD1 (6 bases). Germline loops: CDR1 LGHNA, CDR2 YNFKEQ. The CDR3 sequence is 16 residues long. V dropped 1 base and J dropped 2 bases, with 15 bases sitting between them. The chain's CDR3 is CASSQVWAGDTYEQYF. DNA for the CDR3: TGTGCCAGCAGCCAAGTTTGGGCAGGGGATACCTACGAGCAGTACTTC.

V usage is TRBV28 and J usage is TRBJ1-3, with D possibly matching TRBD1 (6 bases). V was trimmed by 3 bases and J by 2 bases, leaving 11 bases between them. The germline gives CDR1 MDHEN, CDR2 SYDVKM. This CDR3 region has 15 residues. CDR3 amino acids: CASSLYREPGNTIYF. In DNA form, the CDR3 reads TGTGCCAGCAGTTTGTACAGGGAACCTGGAAACACCATATATTTT.

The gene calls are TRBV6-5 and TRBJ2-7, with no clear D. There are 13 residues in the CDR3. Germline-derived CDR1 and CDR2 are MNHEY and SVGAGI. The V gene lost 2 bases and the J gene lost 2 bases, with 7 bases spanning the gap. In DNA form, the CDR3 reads TGTGCCAGCAGTTACGGGCAGCCCTACGAGCAGTACTTC. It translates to CASSYGQPYEQYF.

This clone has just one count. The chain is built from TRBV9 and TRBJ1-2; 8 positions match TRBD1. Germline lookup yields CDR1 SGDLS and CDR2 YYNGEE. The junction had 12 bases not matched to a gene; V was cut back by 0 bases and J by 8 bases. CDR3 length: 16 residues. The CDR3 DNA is TGTGCCAGCAGCGTAGAATTAGGCAGGGGGCTTGTGGGCTACACCTTC. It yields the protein CASSVELGRGLVGYTF.

The CDR3 sequence is CASSLSTGTATNEKLFF. The CDR3 DNA is TGTGCCAGCAGCTTAAGTACAGGGACGGCAACTAATGAAAAACTGTTTTTT. This chain joins TRBV7-8 and TRBJ1-4, with D possibly TRBD1 on 6 matching bases. The V gene lost 2 bases and the J gene lost 0 bases, with 13 bases spanning the gap. Germline V gene lookup returns CDR1 SGHVS and CDR2 FQNEAQ. The CDR3 is made up of 17 amino acids.

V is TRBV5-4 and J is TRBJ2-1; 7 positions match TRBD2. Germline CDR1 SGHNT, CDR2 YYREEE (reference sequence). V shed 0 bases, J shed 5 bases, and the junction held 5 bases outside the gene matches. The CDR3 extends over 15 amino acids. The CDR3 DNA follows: TGTGCCAGCAGCTTGGCCGCTAGCGGAAACAATGAGCAGTTCTTC. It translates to CASSLAASGNNEQFF.

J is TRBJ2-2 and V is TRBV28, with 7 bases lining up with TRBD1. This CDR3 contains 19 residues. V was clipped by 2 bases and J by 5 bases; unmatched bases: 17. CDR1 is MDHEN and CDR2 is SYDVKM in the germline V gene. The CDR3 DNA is TGTGCCAGCAGTTTAATGGCCTACCCCTACGACAGGGCAACCGGGGAGCTGTTTTTT. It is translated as CASSLMAYPYDRATGELFF.

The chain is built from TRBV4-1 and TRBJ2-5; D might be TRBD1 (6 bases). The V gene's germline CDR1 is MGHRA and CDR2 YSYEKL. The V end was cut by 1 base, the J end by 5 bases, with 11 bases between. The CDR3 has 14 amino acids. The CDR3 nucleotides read TGCGCCAGCAGCCAAGGATCAGGGGACGAGACCCAGTACTTC. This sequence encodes CASSQGSGDETQYF.